A selection of T cell receptor beta chains follows, all from one sample in a study of blood T cell repertoires in COVID-19. Clones were sequenced by immunoSEQ multiplex PCR, and TCRdb holds only the in-frame ones, with some missing. Among tens of thousands of clones, roughly 84% were seen once, and the ten largest hold around 2.5%. Material: peripheral blood. These receptors came from a man aged 50-60 years with acute or convalescent COVID-19. Each CDR3 is given with its conserved first and last residue. D genes are given only for firm matches. Clone size is stated in some rows and not others, as once, few, many or a class when expanded.

j_gene: TRBJ2-7; abundance: .; v_gene: TRBV20-1; d_gene: TRBD2; CDR3nt: TGCAGTGCTAGTTCGAGCGGGAGGCCGCGGCAGTACTTC; CDR3aa: CSASSSGRPRQYF
j_gene: TRBJ1-2; abundance: .; v_gene: TRBV25-1; d_gene: TRBD1; CDR3nt: TGTGCCAGCAGTGGAAGGGACAGGGGGCGGTTCGGCTACACCTTC; CDR3aa: CASSGRDRGRFGYTF
j_gene: TRBJ2-2; abundance: .; v_gene: TRBV6-5; d_gene: TRBD1; CDR3nt: TGTGCCAGCAGTTACCAACCGGGACAGGGGACCGGGGAGCTGTTTTTT; CDR3aa: CASSYQPGQGTGELFF
j_gene: TRBJ2-7; abundance: .; v_gene: TRBV6-1; d_gene: .; CDR3nt: TGTGCCAGCAGTGAAGCGATCGAACGGGACTCCTACGAGCAGTACTTC; CDR3aa: CASSEAIERDSYEQYF
j_gene: TRBJ1-1; abundance: once; v_gene: TRBV11-2; d_gene: .; CDR3nt: TGTGCCAGCAGCTTAGATCCGTCAGTAAACACTGAAGCTTTCTTT; CDR3aa: CASSLDPSVNTEAFF
j_gene: TRBJ1-4; abundance: once; v_gene: TRBV24-1; d_gene: TRBD1; CDR3nt: TGTGCCACCAGTGATTCCATAGACAGGGAAGGAGTGTTTTTT; CDR3aa: CATSDSIDREGVFF
j_gene: TRBJ2-2; abundance: once; v_gene: TRBV7-9; d_gene: .; CDR3nt: TGTGCCGCGGAGGGGCTGGACACCGGGGAGCTGTTTTTT; CDR3aa: CAAEGLDTGELFF
j_gene: TRBJ2-7; abundance: .; v_gene: TRBV11-2; d_gene: .; CDR3nt: TGTGCCAGCAGCTTGGAATCTGGGGCTCGAGAGCAGTACTTC; CDR3aa: CASSLESGAREQYF
j_gene: TRBJ2-7; abundance: .; v_gene: TRBV11-2; d_gene: .; CDR3nt: TGTGCCAGCAGCTTAGAAACGGGCGAGCAGTACTTC; CDR3aa: CASSLETGEQYF
j_gene: TRBJ2-5; abundance: .; v_gene: TRBV25-1; d_gene: .; CDR3nt: TGTGCCAGCAGTGAATATTGGGCAGGGGAGACCCAAGAGACCCAGTACTTC; CDR3aa: CASSEYWAGETQETQYF
j_gene: TRBJ2-7; abundance: .; v_gene: TRBV3-1/TRBV3-2; d_gene: .; CDR3nt: TGTGCCAGCAGCCAAGATCCCCTAGCGCCCCACGAGCAGTACTTC; CDR3aa: CASSQDPLAPHEQYF
j_gene: TRBJ1-2; abundance: .; v_gene: TRBV24-1; d_gene: .; CDR3nt: TGTGCCACCAGGACAGATAATAACTATGGCTACACCTTC; CDR3aa: CATRTDNNYGYTF
j_gene: TRBJ2-2; abundance: .; v_gene: TRBV3-1/TRBV3-2; d_gene: TRBD2; CDR3nt: TGTGCCAGCAGCCAAGGGCTAGCGGGGACCACCGGGGAGCTGTTTTTT; CDR3aa: CASSQGLAGTTGELFF
j_gene: TRBJ1-4; abundance: few; v_gene: TRBV7-9; d_gene: TRBD1; CDR3nt: TGTGCCAGCAGCTTAGGGCGAATAAAGGGACAGGCGAAAAATGAAAAACTGTTTTTT; CDR3aa: CASSLGRIKGQAKNEKLFF
j_gene: TRBJ1-6; abundance: .; v_gene: TRBV27; d_gene: TRBD1; CDR3nt: TGTGCCAGCAGGGGGACAGGGACCTCACCCCTCCACTTT; CDR3aa: CASRGTGTSPLHF
j_gene: TRBJ2-2; abundance: .; v_gene: TRBV7-9; d_gene: TRBD2; CDR3nt: TGTGCCAGCAGCTTAGGTCTTCTCCTAGCGGGGGTGAACACCGGGGAGCTGTTTTTT; CDR3aa: CASSLGLLLAGVNTGELFF
j_gene: TRBJ2-7; abundance: once; v_gene: TRBV18; d_gene: TRBD1; CDR3nt: TGTGCCAGCTCACTCTTGCCGGGACAGGGCTCCTACGAGCAGTACTTC; CDR3aa: CASSLLPGQGSYEQYF
j_gene: TRBJ1-5; abundance: .; v_gene: TRBV11-2; d_gene: .; CDR3nt: TGTGCCAGCAGCTTAGGACAGAGCCAGCCCCAGCATTTT; CDR3aa: CASSLGQSQPQHF
j_gene: TRBJ2-7; abundance: .; v_gene: TRBV29-1; d_gene: TRBD2; CDR3nt: TGCAGCGTCACGGGACTAGCAGACTCCTACGAGCAGTACTTC; CDR3aa: CSVTGLADSYEQYF
j_gene: TRBJ2-7; abundance: once; v_gene: TRBV28; d_gene: TRBD2; CDR3nt: TGTGCCAGCAGTACCTCGGGCGGGAGAGGGACCTACGAGCAGTACTTC; CDR3aa: CASSTSGGRGTYEQYF
j_gene: TRBJ2-7; abundance: once; v_gene: TRBV23-1; d_gene: TRBD1; CDR3nt: TGCGCCAGCAGTCAATCGGCCGTCGACAGGGGCCAAGGTGAGCAGTACTTC; CDR3aa: CASSQSAVDRGQGEQYF
j_gene: TRBJ1-2; abundance: .; v_gene: TRBV20-1; d_gene: .; CDR3nt: TGCAGTGCCGCGGTTCCCTATGGCTACACCTTC; CDR3aa: CSAAVPYGYTF
j_gene: TRBJ2-1; abundance: .; v_gene: TRBV7-3; d_gene: TRBD2; CDR3nt: TGTGCCAGCAGCACAACTAGCGGGGCTAACAATGAGCAGTTCTTC; CDR3aa: CASSTTSGANNEQFF
j_gene: TRBJ1-1; abundance: .; v_gene: TRBV19; d_gene: TRBD1; CDR3nt: TGTGCCAGTCACCAGGGGGCCCCCCCTTCCAACACTGAAGCTTTCTTT; CDR3aa: CASHQGAPPSNTEAFF
j_gene: TRBJ1-2; abundance: once; v_gene: TRBV27; d_gene: .; CDR3nt: TGTGCCAGCAGTTTATGGGGGGGAGGCGGCTATGGCTACACCTTC; CDR3aa: CASSLWGGGGYGYTF
j_gene: TRBJ1-1; abundance: .; v_gene: TRBV6-6; d_gene: .; CDR3nt: TGTGCCAGCAGTAACCAAGACAGGTACACTGAAGCTTTCTTT; CDR3aa: CASSNQDRYTEAFF
j_gene: TRBJ2-5; abundance: .; v_gene: TRBV5-1; d_gene: .; CDR3nt: TGCGCCAGCAGCTCCTCGGGCGGGCCCCAAGAGACCCAGTACTTC; CDR3aa: CASSSSGGPQETQYF
j_gene: TRBJ2-7; abundance: .; v_gene: TRBV14; d_gene: .; CDR3nt: TGTGCCAGCAGCCAAGAACAGGCAGGGGTCTACGAGCAGTACTTC; CDR3aa: CASSQEQAGVYEQYF
j_gene: TRBJ2-7; abundance: few; v_gene: TRBV12-3/TRBV12-4; d_gene: .; CDR3nt: TGTGCCAGCAGTCCCACAGAGTACGAGCAGTACTTC; CDR3aa: CASSPTEYEQYF
j_gene: TRBJ1-1; abundance: few; v_gene: TRBV19; d_gene: .; CDR3nt: TGTGCCAGTAAGGAAGGGGCGGACACTGAAGCTTTCTTT; CDR3aa: CASKEGADTEAFF
j_gene: TRBJ2-7; abundance: .; v_gene: TRBV9; d_gene: TRBD1; CDR3nt: TGTGCCAGCAGCGGAGGGACAGGGGGCTCCTACGAGCAGTACTTC; CDR3aa: CASSGGTGGSYEQYF
j_gene: TRBJ2-2; abundance: .; v_gene: TRBV9; d_gene: .; CDR3nt: TGTGCCAGCAGCTCCACTAGTTTAGGGAACACCGGGGAGCTGTTTTTT; CDR3aa: CASSSTSLGNTGELFF
j_gene: TRBJ2-5; abundance: .; v_gene: TRBV6-1; d_gene: .; CDR3nt: TGTGCCAGCAGTGGGCAGGTGACCCAAATCATGGAGACCCAGTACTTC; CDR3aa: CASSGQVTQIMETQYF
j_gene: TRBJ2-2; abundance: .; v_gene: TRBV28; d_gene: .; CDR3nt: TGTGCCAGCAGTTTATTACCGGGAGCGTACACCGGGGAGCTGTTTTTT; CDR3aa: CASSLLPGAYTGELFF
j_gene: TRBJ1-4; abundance: once; v_gene: TRBV5-1; d_gene: TRBD1; CDR3nt: TGCGCCAGCAGCTTGGGACAGGGGCCCATTGCAACTAATGAAAAACTGTTTTTT; CDR3aa: CASSLGQGPIATNEKLFF
j_gene: TRBJ2-1; abundance: .; v_gene: TRBV7-9; d_gene: .; CDR3nt: TGTGCCAGCAGCTCGTGGACTAGAAAGGACAGTGAGCAGTTCTTC; CDR3aa: CASSSWTRKDSEQFF
j_gene: TRBJ1-6; abundance: few; v_gene: TRBV7-8; d_gene: .; CDR3nt: TGTGCCAGCAGCTCCTCGGGGAGAGGCGGAAAAAATAATTCACCCCTCCACTTT; CDR3aa: CASSSSGRGGKNNSPLHF
j_gene: TRBJ1-1; abundance: .; v_gene: TRBV7-6; d_gene: .; CDR3nt: TGTGCCAGCAGCCAAGCGAGGGGGACGAACACTGAAGCTTTCTTT; CDR3aa: CASSQARGTNTEAFF
j_gene: TRBJ1-2; abundance: once; v_gene: TRBV3-1/TRBV3-2; d_gene: .; CDR3nt: TGTGCCAGCAGCCAAGGAACTGGGCAGACCCGCTATGGCTACACCTTC; CDR3aa: CASSQGTGQTRYGYTF
j_gene: TRBJ1-2; abundance: .; v_gene: TRBV27; d_gene: TRBD1; CDR3nt: TGTGCCAGCAGTTTGACAGGGAAAGTCGATGGCTACACCTTC; CDR3aa: CASSLTGKVDGYTF
j_gene: TRBJ2-3; abundance: .; v_gene: TRBV5-8; d_gene: .; CDR3nt: TGTGCCAGCAGCTTTGGAGGCACAGATACGCAGTATTTT; CDR3aa: CASSFGGTDTQYF
j_gene: TRBJ2-7; abundance: .; v_gene: TRBV5-1; d_gene: .; CDR3nt: TGCGCCAGCAGGCGGCAATACGAGCAGTACTTC; CDR3aa: CASRRQYEQYF
j_gene: TRBJ2-2; abundance: .; v_gene: TRBV9; d_gene: TRBD2; CDR3nt: TGTGCCAGCAGCGTAGTTTCGGGAGGGGACGGGGAGCTGTTTTTT; CDR3aa: CASSVVSGGDGELFF
j_gene: TRBJ1-2; abundance: .; v_gene: TRBV19; d_gene: .; CDR3nt: TGTGCCAGTTCCGGGTCCTACATGTCGGGCTACACCTTC; CDR3aa: CASSGSYMSGYTF
j_gene: TRBJ1-5; abundance: .; v_gene: TRBV29-1; d_gene: .; CDR3nt: TGCAGCGCCACGGAGGGCAGGAACAATCAGCCCCAGCATTTT; CDR3aa: CSATEGRNNQPQHF
j_gene: TRBJ1-3; abundance: few; v_gene: TRBV20-1; d_gene: .; CDR3nt: TGCAGTGCTAGAGGACTAAACACCATATATTTT; CDR3aa: CSARGLNTIYF
j_gene: TRBJ1-2; abundance: .; v_gene: TRBV3-1/TRBV3-2; d_gene: TRBD1; CDR3nt: TGTGCCAGCAGCCAAGAGGGACAGGGGGATGGCTACACCTTC; CDR3aa: CASSQEGQGDGYTF
j_gene: TRBJ2-1; abundance: .; v_gene: TRBV19; d_gene: TRBD2; CDR3nt: TGTGCCACCAATCCTGGGACTAGCGGGGGATGGGGTGAGCAGTTCTTC; CDR3aa: CATNPGTSGGWGEQFF
j_gene: TRBJ1-3; abundance: few; v_gene: TRBV5-6; d_gene: TRBD1; CDR3nt: TGTGCCAGCAGCTTTTTGGACAGGGCTGGAAACACCATATATTTT; CDR3aa: CASSFLDRAGNTIYF
j_gene: TRBJ2-7; abundance: .; v_gene: TRBV28; d_gene: TRBD1; CDR3nt: TGTGCCAGCAGTTCACCCGGGACAGGGGAATACGAGCAGTACTTC; CDR3aa: CASSSPGTGEYEQYF
j_gene: TRBJ2-3; abundance: .; v_gene: TRBV28; d_gene: .; CDR3nt: TGTGCCAGCAGTTTATCGGGGTACGGGATTATTGACGCAGATACGCAGTATTTT; CDR3aa: CASSLSGYGIIDADTQYF